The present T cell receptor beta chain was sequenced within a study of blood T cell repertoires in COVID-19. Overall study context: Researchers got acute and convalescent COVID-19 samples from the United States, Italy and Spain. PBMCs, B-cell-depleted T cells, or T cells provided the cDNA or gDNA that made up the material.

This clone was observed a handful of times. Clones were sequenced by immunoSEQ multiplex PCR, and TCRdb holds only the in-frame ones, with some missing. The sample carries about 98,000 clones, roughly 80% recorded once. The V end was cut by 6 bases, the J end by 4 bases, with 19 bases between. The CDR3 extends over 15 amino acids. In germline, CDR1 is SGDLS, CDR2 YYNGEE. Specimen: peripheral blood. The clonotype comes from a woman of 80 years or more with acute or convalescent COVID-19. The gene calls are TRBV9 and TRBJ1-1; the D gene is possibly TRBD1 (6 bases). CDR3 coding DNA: TGTGCCAGCACCCCCGGGTGGGGGCCTGGCACTGAAGCTTTCTTT. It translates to CASTPGWGPGTEAFF.